The sequence of this T cell receptor (beta chain) was determined in a study of blood T cell repertoires in COVID-19. Study at large: Sample material is recorded as cDNA or gDNA derived from T cells, B-cell-depleted T cells, or PBMCs.

Germline assignment: CDR1 MNHNS and CDR2 SASEGT. The CDR3 consists of 13 residues. Trimming removed 3 bases from V and 11 bases from J; junction bases left unmatched: 7. Sequencing was performed with immunoSEQ multiplex PCR; in TCRdb, only in-frame clones are kept and a portion is missing. The sample has 250,000 to 400,000 clones; 90% are singletons. The sequenced sample consisted of peripheral blood. This sequence joins TRBV6-1 and TRBJ1-3, with TRBD1 matching over 7 bases. This TCR derives from a woman aged 25 to 39 with COVID-19, enrolled during active disease. Here the CDR3 reads CASSERQGLAIYF. The CDR3 DNA follows: TGTGCCAGCAGTGAGAGACAGGGATTAGCCATATATTTT.